The 12 T cell receptor beta chains reported below all come from one sample, sequenced in a study of CD8+ T cells in alopecia areata. It was cDNA, reverse transcribed from extracted RNA, that served as the sequencing template. Using immunoSEQ multiplex PCR, the repertoire was profiled, and TCRdb retains in-frame clones only, with some absent. This sample yields around 250,000 clones, of which roughly two thirds are seen a single time; around 1.2% belongs to the top ten. The sequencing here drew on CD4+ T cells sorted from blood, taken at week 0. These receptors originate from a human donor with alopecia areata.

This clone is deemed medium-sized. The CDR3, as DNA: TGTGCCAGCAGGGAGACAGGGATGGCGGCCCAGTACTTC. Translated, it gives CASRETGMAAQYF. This chain uses TRBV6-5 with TRBJ2-5, with TRBD1 matching 7 bases. The CDR3 covers 13 residues. Per the germline V gene, CDR1 is MNHEY and CDR2 is SVGAGI. V lost 6 bases, J lost 9 bases, and 10 bases stayed unmatched.

The chain combines TRBV7-2 with TRBJ2-5; D is ambiguous. V lost 1 base to trimming and J lost 3 bases, with 6 bases between them. This CDR3 comprises 13 residues. Germline CDR1 is SGHTA and CDR2 is FQGNSA. The CDR3 sequence is CASSLGRKETQYF. CDR3 DNA sequence: TGTGCCAGCAGCTTAGGACGGAAAGAGACCCAGTACTTC. Using reference TRBV7-2 and TRBJ2-5 for the parts outside the CDR3, the full variable domain is GAGVSQSPSNKVTEKGKDVELRCDPISGHTALYWYRQSLGQGLEFLIYFQGNSAPDKSGLPSDRFSAERTGGSVSTLTIQRTQQEDSAVYLCASSLGRKETQYFGPGTRLLVL.

V is TRBV9 and J is TRBJ2-1, with TRBD2 matching 8 bases. CDR3 length: 14 residues. V trimming: 4 bases; J trimming: 6 bases; junction bases outside the gene matches: 6. The germline gives CDR1 SGDLS, CDR2 YYNGEE. The CDR3 bases are TGTGCCAGCAGCCCCCGCGGGAGGTCCAATGAGCAGTTCTTC. This sequence encodes CASSPRGRSNEQFF.

This clone was seen repeatedly, ten times or more. The chain recombines TRBV5-6 with TRBJ2-1; 7 nucleotides line up with TRBD1. Germline loops: CDR1 SGHDT, CDR2 YYEEEE. The V and J ends lost 3 bases and 1 base, in that order; junction bases with no gene match: 10. The CDR3 spans 17 residues. The CDR3 region is CASSSGQVRLSYNEQFF. The CDR3 DNA is TGTGCCAGCAGCTCCGGACAGGTGCGATTGTCCTACAATGAGCAGTTCTTC.

CDR3: CAWSPKGNQPQHF. The DNA of the CDR3 is TGTGCCTGGAGCCCAAAGGGCAATCAGCCCCAGCATTTT. The J gene is TRBJ1-5, the V gene TRBV30; D is ambiguous. Germline V gives CDR1 GTSNPN, CDR2 SVGIG (reference sequence). V was clipped by 3 bases and J by 2 bases, with 8 bases between them. CDR3 length equals 13 residues.

The chain has TRBV13 and TRBJ2-7; no reliable D call. Trimming took off 5 bases at V and 4 bases at J, with 12 bases between the two ends. Germline loops: CDR1 PRHDT, CDR2 FYEKMQ (reference sequence). This CDR3 region has 13 residues. This CDR3 is CASSPPRQYEQYF. Here the CDR3 DNA reads TGTGCCAGCAGCCCCCCGCGGCAGTACGAGCAGTACTTC.

The chain links TRBV9 to TRBJ1-6, with a possible D match to TRBD1 (5 bases). The V and J ends lost 0 bases and 6 bases respectively, with 10 bases between them. Germline CDR1 reads SGDLS; CDR2 reads YYNGEE. This CDR3 has 15 residues. The CDR3 nucleotides read TGTGCCAGCAGCGTAGTGGCAGGGTCTAATTCACCCCTCCACTTT. As protein: CASSVVAGSNSPLHF.

The chain couples TRBV5-6 to TRBJ2-7; TRBD2 matches 7 bases. Germline V gene data show CDR1 as SGHDT and CDR2 as YYEEEE. CDR3 length equals 14 residues. The J segment lost 0 bases and the V segment lost 1 base, leaving 1 base of the junction unmatched. The CDR3 loop is CASSLLAASYEQYF. In nucleotides, the CDR3 is TGTGCCAGCAGCTTGCTAGCGGCCTCCTACGAGCAGTACTTC.

This clone appeared a single time. The J gene is TRBJ2-2, the V gene TRBV6-5; the D gene is possibly TRBD1 (5 bases). CDR1 is MNHEY, CDR2 SVGAGI, per germline. The CDR3 runs to 15 residues. V gave up 6 bases and J gave up 5 bases, with 16 bases separating them. Written as DNA, the CDR3 is TGTGCCAGCAGCCCTGGCCAGACAGCGACCGGGGAGCTGTTTTTT. This sequence encodes CASSPGQTATGELFF.

The gene calls are TRBV19 and TRBJ1-2, with 8 nucleotides matching TRBD1. Germline CDR1 reads LNHDA; CDR2 reads SQIVND (reference sequence). V trimming: 10 bases; J trimming: 4 bases; junction bases outside the gene matches: 8. The CDR3 is 13 amino acids. The CDR3 loop is CATRTGTSYGYTF. CDR3 nucleotide sequence: TGTGCCACCCGGACAGGGACAAGCTATGGCTACACCTTC.

This clone showed up just a few times. The chain couples TRBV30 to TRBJ1-4; D perhaps matches TRBD1 (5 bases). Trimming pared 2 bases from V and 12 bases from J, leaving 10 bases between. The CDR3 is 11 amino acids. Germline loops: CDR1 GTSNPN, CDR2 SVGIG (reference sequence). CDR3 DNA: TGTGCCTGGAGTCCAGAGGGACAACTGTTTTTT. Translation gives CAWSPEGQLFF.

This chain joins TRBV7-9 and TRBJ2-1; 7 bases agree with TRBD1. Trimming at V came to 5 bases and at J to 5 bases, leaving 9 bases not matched to a gene. CDR3 length: 15 amino acids. Germline CDR1 SEHNR, CDR2 FQNEAQ (reference sequence). CDR3 in amino acids: CASSKGIGGHNEQFF. The CDR3 DNA follows: TGTGCCAGCAGCAAGGGCATAGGGGGCCACAATGAGCAGTTCTTC.